The 16 T cell receptor beta chains in this list originate from one sample, sequenced in a study of blood T cell repertoires in COVID-19. Profiling relied on immunoSEQ multiplex PCR, and the TCRdb table lists in-frame clones only, not all of them. The table has approximately 130,000 clones, just under 85% seen once. Sample: peripheral blood. These TCRs come from a human donor in a cohort sampled during active COVID-19.

As DNA, the CDR3 is TGTGCCAGCAGTTTAGTCCAGGCCCATGGCTACACCTTC. Protein sequence: CASSLVQAHGYTF. The rearrangement uses TRBV12-3 or TRBV12-4 and TRBJ1-2; D gene unclear. Between the trimmed V and J ends, which lost 1 base and 6 bases, there was a span of 9 bases. CDR3 length: 13 amino acids.

The chain recombines TRBV28 with TRBJ1-5; D perhaps matches TRBD1 (6 bases). Germline values: CDR1 MDHEN, CDR2 SYDVKM. The CDR3 totals 17 residues. V was clipped by 3 bases and J by 4 bases, with 19 bases between them. The CDR3 DNA is TGTGCCAGCAGTTTTCCCCGCCACACAGGGCTAAATCAGCCCCAGCATTTT. Protein: CASSFPRHTGLNQPQHF.

The chain joins TRBV12-5 to TRBJ1-6; a possible D gene is TRBD1 (5 bases). This CDR3 has 17 residues. V was trimmed by 5 bases and J by 1 base, leaving 15 bases between them. Germline values: CDR1 LGHNT, CDR2 FRNRAP. CDR3 in DNA: TGTGCTAGTGGTGTTCGAACAGGTCGGTCCTATAATTCACCCCTCCACTTT. It specifies CASGVRTGRSYNSPLHF.

The gene calls are TRBV10-2 and TRBJ2-1, with 11 positions matching TRBD2. J gave up 9 bases and V 2 bases, and 9 bases lay outside the gene matches. The CDR3 loop spans 16 amino acids. CDR1 is WSHSY, CDR2 SAAADI, per germline. CDR3 coding DNA: TGCGCCAGCAGTGAGATTTATAGCGGGGGGGATTTTGAGCAGTTCTTC. Translated: CASSEIYSGGDFEQFF.

The chain combines TRBV10-3 with TRBJ1-5; D not certain. CDR1 ENHRY and CDR2 SYGVKD come from the germline V gene. The germline V and J ends were trimmed by 6 bases and 10 bases, with 13 bases remaining between them. The length of the CDR3 is 12 residues. The CDR3 bases are TGTGCCATCAGAGACCTCGGCGGACCCCAGCATTTT. Translation: CAIRDLGGPQHF.

The CDR3 is CASSQTAPQRFTGGETQYF. In DNA form, the CDR3 reads TGCGCCAGCAGCCAGACCGCACCCCAGAGATTCACGGGGGGAGAGACCCAGTACTTC. This chain joins TRBV5-1 and TRBJ2-5; TRBD2 matches 7 bases. Per germline, CDR1 SGHRS and CDR2 YFSETQ. Unmatched junction bases numbered 22, after V lost 4 bases and J lost 4 bases. CDR3 length: 19 amino acids.

The gene calls are TRBV3-1 (or the pseudogene TRBV3-2) and TRBJ2-7; D gene uncertain. Trimming took off 3 bases at V and 4 bases at J, with 13 bases between the two ends. The CDR3 has 14 amino acids. CDR1 and CDR2 from the germline V gene are LGHDT and YNNKEL (reference sequence). In DNA form, the CDR3 reads TGTGCCAGCAGCCATCGGGTCTCCTATTACGAGCAGTACTTC. The encoded protein is CASSHRVSYYEQYF.

The V gene is TRBV28, the J gene TRBJ1-1; D may be TRBD1 (5 bases). The CDR3 contains 14 residues. The germline V gene encodes CDR1 MDHEN and CDR2 SYDVKM. Trimming shortened V by 3 bases and J by 3 bases, and 11 bases separated the two germline ends. For the CDR3, the DNA is TGTGCCAGCAGTTTGTGGGGGGAGGACACTGAAGCTTTCTTT. It is translated as CASSLWGEDTEAFF.

Turning to this clone: At one end the junction does not follow the germline gene, possibly because of a read error. The rearrangement uses TRBV3-1 (or the pseudogene TRBV3-2) and TRBJ1-1; possible D gene TRBD1, 6 bases. CDR3 length: 16 amino acids. Germline V gene lookup returns CDR1 LGHDT and CDR2 YNNKEL (reference sequence). Here the CDR3 reads CASSQVGATPNTEAFF. CDR3 coding DNA: TGTGCCAGCAGTCAAGTGGGGGCTACCCCGAACACTGAAGCTTTCTTT.

The rearrangement uses TRBV30 and TRBJ2-2, with D possibly being TRBD2 (5 bases). Deletions cut 5 bases from V and 4 bases from J, with 11 bases between. The CDR3 spans 13 residues. CDR1 is GTSNPN, CDR2 SVGIG, per germline (reference sequence). CDR3 nucleotide sequence: TGTGCCTGGTTCTCTAGCTTCACCGGGGAGCTGTTTTTT. Its protein is CAWFSSFTGELFF.

The gene calls are TRBV29-1 and TRBJ1-2, with 8 positions matching TRBD1. Trimming took 1 base from V and 2 from J; bases not matched to a gene: 3. Germline CDR1 is SQVTM and CDR2 is ANQGSEA. The length of the CDR3 is 14 residues. In DNA, the CDR3 is TGCAGCGTTGAAGCCGACAGGGGAAACTATGGCTACACCTTC. This encodes CSVEADRGNYGYTF.

V usage is TRBV2 and J usage is TRBJ1-3; 8 bases align to TRBD1. The CDR3 length is 15 residues. V was clipped by 6 bases and J by 4 bases; unmatched bases: 8. CDR1 is SNHLY and CDR2 is FYNNEI in the germline V gene. The CDR3 spells CASRKDRADGNTIYF. In DNA, the CDR3 is TGTGCCAGCAGGAAGGACAGGGCTGACGGAAACACCATATATTTT. The full variable domain, with the rest looked up from reference TRBV2 and TRBJ1-3, is EPEVTQTPSHQVTQMGQEVILRCVPISNHLYFYWYRQILGQKVEFLVSFYNNEISEKSEIFDDQFSVERPDGSNFTLKIRSTKLEDSAMYFCASRKDRADGNTIYFGEGSWLTVV.

This chain uses TRBV10-3 with TRBJ1-3, with TRBD1 identical over 8 bases. Germline V lookup: CDR1 ENHRY, CDR2 SYGVKD. J gave up 1 base and V 1 base, and 12 bases lay outside the gene matches. The CDR3 loop spans 19 amino acids. The CDR3 DNA reads TGTGCCATCAGTGAGTTTCACCGGACAGGGAGGAAGTCTGGAAACACCATATATTTT. Its protein is CAISEFHRTGRKSGNTIYF.

The J gene is TRBJ2-7, the V gene TRBV7-2; possibly TRBD2 for D (6 bases). V gave up 1 base and J gave up 1 base, with 11 bases separating them. Per germline, CDR1 SGHTA and CDR2 FQGNSA. The CDR3 loop spans 15 amino acids. This CDR3 is CASSLESSGSYEQYF. For the CDR3, the DNA is TGTGCCAGCAGCTTAGAGAGTAGCGGTTCCTACGAGCAGTACTTC.

This clone has just one count. This sequence joins TRBV6-5 and TRBJ1-1; D call uncertain. The CDR3 covers 13 residues. V was clipped by 5 bases and J by 1 base, with 8 bases between them. Germline assignment: CDR1 MNHEY and CDR2 SVGAGI. CDR3 protein: CASSRRENTEAFF. CDR3 nucleotides: TGTGCCAGCAGTCGAAGAGAGAACACTGAAGCTTTCTTT.

This clone has just a few counts. The genes are TRBV5-4 and TRBJ2-2; no reliable D call. CDR3 length equals 15 residues. Germline V gene sequence: CDR1 SGHNT, CDR2 YYREEE (reference sequence). The V end was cut by 1 base, the J end by 0 bases, with 7 bases between. The CDR3 is CASSLLQTNTGELFF. CDR3 sequence (DNA): TGTGCCAGCAGCTTGTTACAAACGAACACCGGGGAGCTGTTTTTT.